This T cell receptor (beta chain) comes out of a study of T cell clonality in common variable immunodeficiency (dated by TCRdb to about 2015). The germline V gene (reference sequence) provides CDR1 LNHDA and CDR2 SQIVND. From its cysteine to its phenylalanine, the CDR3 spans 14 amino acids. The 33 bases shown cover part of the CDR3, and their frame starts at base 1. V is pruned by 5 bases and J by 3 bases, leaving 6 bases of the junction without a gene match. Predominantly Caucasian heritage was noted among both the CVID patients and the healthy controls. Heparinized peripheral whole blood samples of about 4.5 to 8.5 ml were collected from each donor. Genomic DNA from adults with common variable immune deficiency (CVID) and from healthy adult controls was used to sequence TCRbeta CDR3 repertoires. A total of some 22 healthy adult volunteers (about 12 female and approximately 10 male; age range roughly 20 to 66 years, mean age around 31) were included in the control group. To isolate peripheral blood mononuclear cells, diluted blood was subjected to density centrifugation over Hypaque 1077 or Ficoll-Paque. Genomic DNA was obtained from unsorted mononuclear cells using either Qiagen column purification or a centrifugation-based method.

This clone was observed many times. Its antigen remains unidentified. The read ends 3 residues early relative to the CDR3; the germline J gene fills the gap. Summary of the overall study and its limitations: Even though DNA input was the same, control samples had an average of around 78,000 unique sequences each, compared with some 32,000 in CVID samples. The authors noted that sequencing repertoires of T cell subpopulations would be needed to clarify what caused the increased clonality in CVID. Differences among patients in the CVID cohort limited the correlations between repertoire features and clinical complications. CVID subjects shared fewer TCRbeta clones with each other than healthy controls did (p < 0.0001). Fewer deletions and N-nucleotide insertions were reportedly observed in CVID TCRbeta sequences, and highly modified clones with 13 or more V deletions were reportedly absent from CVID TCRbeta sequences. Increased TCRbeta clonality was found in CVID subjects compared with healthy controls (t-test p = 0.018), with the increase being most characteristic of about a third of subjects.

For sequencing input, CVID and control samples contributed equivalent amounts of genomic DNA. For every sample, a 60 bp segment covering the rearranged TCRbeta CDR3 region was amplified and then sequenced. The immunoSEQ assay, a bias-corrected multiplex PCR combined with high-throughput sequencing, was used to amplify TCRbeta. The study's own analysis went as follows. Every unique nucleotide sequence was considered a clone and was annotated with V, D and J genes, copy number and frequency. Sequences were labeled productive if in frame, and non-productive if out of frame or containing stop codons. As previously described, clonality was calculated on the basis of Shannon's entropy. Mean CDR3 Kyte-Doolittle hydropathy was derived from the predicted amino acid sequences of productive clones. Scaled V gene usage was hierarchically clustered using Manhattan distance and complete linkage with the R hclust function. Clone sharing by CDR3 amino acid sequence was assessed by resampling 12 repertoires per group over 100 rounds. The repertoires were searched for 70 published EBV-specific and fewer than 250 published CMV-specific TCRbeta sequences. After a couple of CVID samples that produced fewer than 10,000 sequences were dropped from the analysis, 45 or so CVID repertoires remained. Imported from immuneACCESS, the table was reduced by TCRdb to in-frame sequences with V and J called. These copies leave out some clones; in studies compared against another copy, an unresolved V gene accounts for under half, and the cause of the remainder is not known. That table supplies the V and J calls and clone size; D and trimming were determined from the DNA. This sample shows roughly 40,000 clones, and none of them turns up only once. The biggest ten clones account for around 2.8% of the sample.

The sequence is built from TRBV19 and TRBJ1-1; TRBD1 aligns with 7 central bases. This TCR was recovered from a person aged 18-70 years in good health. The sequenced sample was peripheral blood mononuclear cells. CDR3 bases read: TGTGCCAGTAGTGACCGGGGACAGTACACTGAA. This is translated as CASSDRGQYTE. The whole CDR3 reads CASSDRGQYTEAFF.